This is a list of T cell receptor beta chains from one sample in a study of CD8+CD57+ T cells in acquired aplastic anemia. TCRdb reprocessed the reads via MiXCR and lists one record per CDR3 protein. The repertoire holds about 170,000 distinct CDR3 sequences, about 64% seen once, with 45% to 55% in the top ten. Material: sorted CD4+, CD8+, or CD8+CD57+ T cells (not recorded which) from PBMCs. The receptors here all came from a human donor in good health. Both conserved end residues are part of each CDR3. The D gene is left open where the match is weak. Part of the rows lack a size; the others show once, few, many or a class for expanded clones.

V gene: TRBV9; CDR3 length: 12; D gene: -; clone size: many; J gene: TRBJ2-2; CDR3 DNA: TGTGCCAGCAGCGCGAACACCGGGGAGCTGTTTTTT; CDR3 protein: CASSANTGELFF
V gene: TRBV15; CDR3 length: 17; D gene: -; clone size: many; J gene: TRBJ2-5; CDR3 DNA: TGTGCCACCAGCAGATCCACGCGGGGTGGAGCGCAAGAGACCCAGTACTTC; CDR3 protein: CATSRSTRGGAQETQYF
V gene: TRBV29-1; CDR3 length: 12; D gene: TRBD1; clone size: many; J gene: TRBJ2-5; CDR3 DNA: TGCAGCGTAGTACAGGGGAGTGGGACCCAGTACTTC; CDR3 protein: CSVVQGSGTQYF
V gene: TRBV19; CDR3 length: 15; D gene: -; clone size: -; J gene: TRBJ2-3; CDR3 DNA: TGTGCCAGTAGTATCACACAGCGGGGCACAGATACGCAGTATTTT; CDR3 protein: CASSITQRGTDTQYF
V gene: TRBV7-8; CDR3 length: 15; D gene: -; clone size: -; J gene: TRBJ1-2; CDR3 DNA: TGTGCCAGCAGCCCATATTCGGACGGCCCCTATGGCTACACCTTC; CDR3 protein: CASSPYSDGPYGYTF
V gene: TRBV5-6; CDR3 length: 13; D gene: -; clone size: -; J gene: TRBJ2-7; CDR3 DNA: TGTGCCAGCAGGAGGGGGAACTCCTACGAGCAGTACTTC; CDR3 protein: CASRRGNSYEQYF
V gene: TRBV6-1; CDR3 length: 15; D gene: -; clone size: -; J gene: TRBJ2-1; CDR3 DNA: TGTGCCAGCAGTGAAGCGCTTCACGGGGTTGGGGAGCAGTTCTTC; CDR3 protein: CASSEALHGVGEQFF
V gene: TRBV14; CDR3 length: 13; D gene: TRBD1; clone size: -; J gene: TRBJ1-1; CDR3 DNA: TGTGCCAGCAGCCTTACAGGGGGCGGGGAAGCTTTCTTT; CDR3 protein: CASSLTGGGEAFF
V gene: TRBV5-1; CDR3 length: 14; D gene: -; clone size: many; J gene: TRBJ1-3; CDR3 DNA: TGCGCCAGCAGCTTGGAGGGTTCTGGAAACACCATATATTTT; CDR3 protein: CASSLEGSGNTIYF
V gene: TRBV5-1; CDR3 length: 13; D gene: -; clone size: -; J gene: TRBJ1-2; CDR3 DNA: TGCGCCAGCAGCGTCGAGGTAAACTATGGCTACACCTTC; CDR3 protein: CASSVEVNYGYTF
V gene: TRBV3-2; CDR3 length: 18; D gene: -; clone size: once; J gene: TRBJ1-3; CDR3 DNA: TGTGCCAGCAGCTTTTGTCCCGGGACAGGCATCTCTGGAAACACCATATATTTT; CDR3 protein: CASSFCPGTGISGNTIYF
V gene: TRBV19; CDR3 length: 13; D gene: -; clone size: many; J gene: TRBJ1-2; CDR3 DNA: TGTGCCAGTAGTATCGACAGGCAGGACGGCTACACCTTC; CDR3 protein: CASSIDRQDGYTF
V gene: TRBV20-1; CDR3 length: 14; D gene: TRBD2; clone size: -; J gene: TRBJ2-1; CDR3 DNA: TGCAGTGTCAGTCGGACTAGCGGTTACAATGAGCAGTTCTTC; CDR3 protein: CSVSRTSGYNEQFF
V gene: TRBV7-6; CDR3 length: 14; D gene: TRBD1; clone size: -; J gene: TRBJ2-5; CDR3 DNA: TGTGCCAGCAGCTTGACAGGGCCGAAAGAGACCCAGTACTTC; CDR3 protein: CASSLTGPKETQYF
V gene: TRBV2; CDR3 length: 15; D gene: TRBD2; clone size: many; J gene: TRBJ2-5; CDR3 DNA: TGTGCCAGCAGTGAATTTTTGACTAGCACAGAGACCCAGCACTTC; CDR3 protein: CASSEFLTSTETQHF
V gene: TRBV27; CDR3 length: 11; D gene: TRBD1; clone size: -; J gene: TRBJ2-3; CDR3 DNA: TGTGCCAGCAGTGGGACAGGTACGCAGTATTTT; CDR3 protein: CASSGTGTQYF
V gene: TRBV20-1; CDR3 length: 13; D gene: TRBD1; clone size: once; J gene: TRBJ2-1; CDR3 DNA: TGCAGTGCATGGGACAGCACCTACAATGAGCAGTTCTTC; CDR3 protein: CSAWDSTYNEQFF
V gene: TRBV19; CDR3 length: 16; D gene: TRBD1; clone size: -; J gene: TRBJ1-1; CDR3 DNA: TGTGCCACGGACAGGGGGACCCTCGTGCGGAACACTGAAGCTTTCTTT; CDR3 protein: CATDRGTLVRNTEAFF
V gene: TRBV24-1; CDR3 length: 15; D gene: -; clone size: -; J gene: TRBJ2-3; CDR3 DNA: TGTGCCACCAGTGATTTGGCCACGGAGGGGGATACGCAGTATTTT; CDR3 protein: CATSDLATEGDTQYF
V gene: TRBV29-1; CDR3 length: 14; D gene: -; clone size: -; J gene: TRBJ1-2; CDR3 DNA: TGCAGCGTTGAAGAGTGGCAGGGTGGCTATGGCTACACCTTC; CDR3 protein: CSVEEWQGGYGYTF
V gene: TRBV5-6; CDR3 length: 15; D gene: -; clone size: many; J gene: TRBJ1-5; CDR3 DNA: TGTGCCAGCGGCGAGGGGCCTAGCGCCAATCAGCCCCAGCATTTT; CDR3 protein: CASGEGPSANQPQHF
V gene: TRBV9; CDR3 length: 11; D gene: -; clone size: many; J gene: TRBJ1-2; CDR3 DNA: TGTGCCAGCAGAGGGGTGGGAGGCTACACCTTC; CDR3 protein: CASRGVGGYTF
V gene: TRBV6-4; CDR3 length: 14; D gene: -; clone size: -; J gene: TRBJ2-3; CDR3 DNA: TGTGCCAGCACCCAAGTCGCGGGGACAGATACGCAGTATTTT; CDR3 protein: CASTQVAGTDTQYF
V gene: TRBV15; CDR3 length: 15; D gene: -; clone size: few; J gene: TRBJ2-1; CDR3 DNA: TGTGCCACCAGCAGAGTCGCGGGGTCCTACAATGAGCAGTTCTTC; CDR3 protein: CATSRVAGSYNEQFF
V gene: TRBV7-7; CDR3 length: 14; D gene: -; clone size: -; J gene: TRBJ2-5; CDR3 DNA: TGTGCCAGCAGCCCCAGCTCGCTCCAAGAGACCCAGTACTTC; CDR3 protein: CASSPSSLQETQYF
V gene: TRBV10-2; CDR3 length: 16; D gene: TRBD1; clone size: -; J gene: TRBJ1-4; CDR3 DNA: TGCGCCAGCAGTGACCGGGACAGGGGTTCTAGCGAAAAACTGTTTTTT; CDR3 protein: CASSDRDRGSSEKLFF
V gene: TRBV7-9; CDR3 length: 14; D gene: TRBD1; clone size: -; J gene: TRBJ2-7; CDR3 DNA: TGTGCCAGCAGGCGGACAGGGGGTCCCTACGAGCAGTACTTC; CDR3 protein: CASRRTGGPYEQYF
V gene: TRBV5-5; CDR3 length: 13; D gene: TRBD2; clone size: many; J gene: TRBJ2-3; CDR3 DNA: TGTGCCAGCGGGACTAGCGGGAGAGATACGCAGTATTTT; CDR3 protein: CASGTSGRDTQYF
V gene: TRBV6-5; CDR3 length: 15; D gene: TRBD2; clone size: -; J gene: TRBJ2-7; CDR3 DNA: TGTGCCAGCAGTTTAAAGACTAGCGGGAGTTACGAGCAGTACTTC; CDR3 protein: CASSLKTSGSYEQYF
V gene: TRBV29-1; CDR3 length: 16; D gene: TRBD1; clone size: -; J gene: TRBJ2-3; CDR3 DNA: TGCAGCGTTGAAGGACGGGACAGGGGTGGCACAGATACGCAGTATTTT; CDR3 protein: CSVEGRDRGGTDTQYF
V gene: TRBV10-1; CDR3 length: 17; D gene: TRBD2; clone size: -; J gene: TRBJ2-1; CDR3 DNA: TGCGCCAGCAGTGACTCGACTAGCGGGTCAACCTACAATGAGCAGTTCTTC; CDR3 protein: CASSDSTSGSTYNEQFF
V gene: TRBV7-2; CDR3 length: 13; D gene: -; clone size: -; J gene: TRBJ2-5; CDR3 DNA: TGTGCCAGCCACACAGGGATACAAGAGACCCAGTACTTC; CDR3 protein: CASHTGIQETQYF
V gene: TRBV30; CDR3 length: 14; D gene: -; clone size: -; J gene: TRBJ2-1; CDR3 DNA: TGTGCCTGGAGTGTAGATAGGGTCTACAATGAGCAGTTCTTC; CDR3 protein: CAWSVDRVYNEQFF
V gene: TRBV5-1; CDR3 length: 14; D gene: TRBD2; clone size: -; J gene: TRBJ2-1; CDR3 DNA: TGCGCCAGCAGCTATAGCGGGGGGGGTAGTGAGCAGTTCTTC; CDR3 protein: CASSYSGGGSEQFF
V gene: TRBV5-1; CDR3 length: 15; D gene: -; clone size: -; J gene: TRBJ2-1; CDR3 DNA: TGCGCCAGCCGCCTCGGGACACCGCAACTCAATGAGCAGTTCTTC; CDR3 protein: CASRLGTPQLNEQFF
V gene: TRBV15; CDR3 length: 15; D gene: TRBD2; clone size: -; J gene: TRBJ2-1; CDR3 DNA: TGTGCCACCAGCAGTAGGGGACTAGCGGGCAATGAGCAGTTCTTC; CDR3 protein: CATSSRGLAGNEQFF
V gene: TRBV11-2; CDR3 length: 13; D gene: -; clone size: -; J gene: TRBJ1-1; CDR3 DNA: TGTGCCAGCAGCTTAGTACGGAACACTGAAGCTTTCTTT; CDR3 protein: CASSLVRNTEAFF
V gene: TRBV20-1; CDR3 length: 15; D gene: -; clone size: many; J gene: TRBJ2-7; CDR3 DNA: TGCAGTGCTAGAGAGGGGGACACTCGCTCCTACGAGCAGTACTTC; CDR3 protein: CSAREGDTRSYEQYF
V gene: TRBV9; CDR3 length: 14; D gene: -; clone size: -; J gene: TRBJ1-1; CDR3 DNA: TGTGCCAGCAGCACCCAGGGCTCGAACACTGAAGCTTTCTTT; CDR3 protein: CASSTQGSNTEAFF
V gene: TRBV7-9; CDR3 length: 14; D gene: TRBD1; clone size: -; J gene: TRBJ2-5; CDR3 DNA: TGTGCCAGCAGCAAAGGGACAGTCCAAGAGACCCAGTACTTC; CDR3 protein: CASSKGTVQETQYF
V gene: TRBV10-2; CDR3 length: 15; D gene: -; clone size: -; J gene: TRBJ2-2; CDR3 DNA: TGCGCCAGCAGTGAGGAGTCAGGCTTCAGCGGGGAGCTGTTTTTT; CDR3 protein: CASSEESGFSGELFF
V gene: TRBV29-1; CDR3 length: 14; D gene: -; clone size: -; J gene: TRBJ2-5; CDR3 DNA: TGCAGCGCTGGGGGTGGCCGAGCTATGGAGACCCAGTACTTC; CDR3 protein: CSAGGGRAMETQYF
V gene: TRBV4-1; CDR3 length: 14; D gene: -; clone size: many; J gene: TRBJ1-5; CDR3 DNA: TGCGCCAGCAGCCAAGAGTCAGGGTGGCAGCCCCAGCATTTT; CDR3 protein: CASSQESGWQPQHF
V gene: TRBV9; CDR3 length: 14; D gene: TRBD1; clone size: -; J gene: TRBJ1-1; CDR3 DNA: TGTGCCAGCAGCGCGGTGGACAGGGGGACTGAAGCTTTCTTT; CDR3 protein: CASSAVDRGTEAFF
V gene: TRBV24-1; CDR3 length: 13; D gene: -; clone size: -; J gene: TRBJ2-3; CDR3 DNA: TGTGCCACCGTTCCGGGGTCCGGAAATACGCAGTATTTT; CDR3 protein: CATVPGSGNTQYF
V gene: TRBV7-9; CDR3 length: 14; D gene: TRBD2; clone size: many; J gene: TRBJ2-7; CDR3 DNA: TGTGCCAGCAGCTTTGAGGGAGGGTCCTACGAGCAGTACTTC; CDR3 protein: CASSFEGGSYEQYF
V gene: TRBV19; CDR3 length: 13; D gene: TRBD1; clone size: once; J gene: TRBJ2-7; CDR3 DNA: TGTGCCAGTGGACAGGGGGAGCGCTACGAGCAGTACTTC; CDR3 protein: CASGQGERYEQYF
V gene: TRBV4-1; CDR3 length: 15; D gene: -; clone size: many; J gene: TRBJ2-7; CDR3 DNA: TGCGCCAGCAGCCAAGAGGCCAGGACTTACTACGAGCAGTACTTC; CDR3 protein: CASSQEARTYYEQYF
V gene: TRBV19; CDR3 length: 17; D gene: -; clone size: few; J gene: TRBJ2-6; CDR3 DNA: TGTGCCAGTAGTCTCGCCGGTGTACTCTCTGGGGCCAACGTCCTGACTTTC; CDR3 protein: CASSLAGVLSGANVLTF
V gene: TRBV7-9; CDR3 length: 14; D gene: -; clone size: -; J gene: TRBJ1-1; CDR3 DNA: TGTGCCAGCACCCTACTGGGGGGGAACACTGAAGCTTTCTTT; CDR3 protein: CASTLLGGNTEAFF
V gene: TRBV15; CDR3 length: 16; D gene: -; clone size: many; J gene: TRBJ2-6; CDR3 DNA: TGTGCCACCAGCAGACCCGGACAGTTTGGGGCCAACGTCCTGACTTTC; CDR3 protein: CATSRPGQFGANVLTF
V gene: TRBV19; CDR3 length: 15; D gene: TRBD1; clone size: -; J gene: TRBJ1-5; CDR3 DNA: TGTGCCAGTAGTTCCCCCGACAGGGGTAACCAGCCCCAGCATTTT; CDR3 protein: CASSSPDRGNQPQHF